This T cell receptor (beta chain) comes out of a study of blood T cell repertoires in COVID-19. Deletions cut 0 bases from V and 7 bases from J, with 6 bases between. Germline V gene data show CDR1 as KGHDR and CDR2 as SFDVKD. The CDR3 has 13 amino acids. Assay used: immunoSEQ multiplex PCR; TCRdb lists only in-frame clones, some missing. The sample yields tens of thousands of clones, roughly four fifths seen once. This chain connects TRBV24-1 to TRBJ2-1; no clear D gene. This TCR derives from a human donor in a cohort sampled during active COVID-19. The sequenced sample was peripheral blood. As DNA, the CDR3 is TGTGCCACCAGTGATTTGGAGAAGAATGAGCAGTTCTTC. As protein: CATSDLEKNEQFF.